This passage covers 32 T cell receptor beta chains from one sample sequenced in a study of cytomegalovirus exposure and HLA in healthy donors. It was with 60 Vbeta and 13 Jbeta primers that the PCR ran. The data were produced by immunoSEQ multiplex PCR, yet TCRdb's version contains in-frame clones alone and is incomplete. Here the sample spans some 100,000 clones, 75% to 85% being singletons. The sample consisted of PBMCs. Receptor source: a male donor in good health and CMV-seropositive.

The chain combines TRBV4-1 with TRBJ2-7; D perhaps matches TRBD2 (5 bases). V was shortened by 1 base and J by 5 bases, with 15 bases between the two germline ends. CDR1 and CDR2 (germline): MGHRA, YSYEKL. The CDR3 extends over 15 amino acids. In DNA form, the CDR3 reads TGCGCCAGCAGCCAAGTATCGCTAGCCGGGGACGAGCAGTACTTC. This gives the protein CASSQVSLAGDEQYF.

The CDR3 is CASTQGSSYNEQFF. The CDR3, as DNA: TGTGCCAGCACCCAGGGGTCCAGCTACAATGAGCAGTTCTTC. The rearrangement links TRBV6-6 to TRBJ2-1, with D maybe TRBD1 (6 bases). From germline, CDR1 is MNHNY and CDR2 SVGAGI (reference sequence). This CDR3 region has 14 residues. The V and J ends lost 7 bases and 3 bases respectively, with 13 bases between them.

This chain uses TRBV6-5 with TRBJ2-7, with 7 bases fitting TRBD2. The CDR3 length is 15 residues. CDR1 and CDR2 (germline): MNHEY, SVGAGI. V trimming: 3 bases; J trimming: 6 bases; junction bases outside the gene matches: 11. The CDR3 nucleotides read TGTGCCAGCAGTTATCCAGGGACTACGGGCCTCGAGCAGTACTTC. It encodes CASSYPGTTGLEQYF.

The chain combines TRBV30 with TRBJ1-4; TRBD1 might be the D (6 bases). From germline, CDR1 is GTSNPN and CDR2 SVGIG (reference sequence). This CDR3 comprises 15 residues. V lost 4 bases and J 0 bases, leaving 12 bases between the germline ends. The CDR3 DNA sequence: TGTGCCTGGAACCCCAAGGGGGCAACTAATGAAAAACTGTTTTTT. The encoded protein is CAWNPKGATNEKLFF.

This chain joins TRBV10-1 and TRBJ1-4, with D possibly matching TRBD1 (5 bases). In germline, CDR1 is WNHNN, CDR2 SYGVQD (reference sequence). The CDR3 covers 19 residues. Trimming pared 8 bases from V and 4 bases from J, leaving 29 bases between. CDR3 loop: CASYIQVLVHLRVNEKLFF. CDR3 nucleotides: TGCGCCAGCTATATACAGGTTCTAGTTCACTTAAGAGTTAATGAAAAACTGTTTTTT.

This chain uses TRBV5-1 with TRBJ1-5; perhaps TRBD1 as D (5 bases). V was cut by 0 bases and J by 2 bases, with 9 bases left in between. Germline V gene data show CDR1 as SGHRS and CDR2 as YFSETQ. This CDR3 comprises 15 residues. CDR3 region: CASSLVGEGNQPQHF. As DNA, the CDR3 is TGCGCCAGCAGCTTGGTAGGGGAGGGCAATCAGCCCCAGCATTTT.

V gene TRBV4-3 combines with J gene TRBJ2-1, with 12 bases lining up with TRBD2. Germline V gene data show CDR1 as LGHNA and CDR2 as YSLEER. V was clipped by 2 bases and J by 5 bases; unmatched bases: 4. The CDR3 is made up of 16 amino acids. For the CDR3, the DNA is TGCGCCAGCAGCCAATATCTAGCGGGGGGGAACAATGAGCAGTTCTTC. Its translation is CASSQYLAGGNNEQFF.

V is TRBV28 and J is TRBJ1-1, with D uncertain. In germline, CDR1 is MDHEN, CDR2 SYDVKM. This CDR3 spans 12 amino acids. Trimming took 6 bases from V and 3 from J, leaving 8 bases between them. The CDR3 DNA follows: TGTGCCAGCAGACCCGGGGACACTGAAGCTTTCTTT. Its translation is CASRPGDTEAFF.

Only one count was recorded for this clone. The chain carries TRBV6-5 and TRBJ1-2, with D tentatively TRBD1 (6 bases). CDR1 MNHEY and CDR2 SVGAGI come from the germline V gene. Trimming stripped 6 bases from V and 6 bases from J, with 17 bases between. CDR3 length: 14 amino acids. The CDR3 loop reads CASSPQQGGDGYTF. The CDR3 region has the DNA TGTGCCAGCAGCCCTCAACAGGGAGGGGATGGCTACACCTTC.

CDR3 nucleotides: TGTGCCTGGGATTTTATCCGGACAGGGTTGAACACCGGGGAGCTGTTTTTT. This codes for CAWDFIRTGLNTGELFF. This chain connects TRBV30 to TRBJ2-2; TRBD1 aligns across 8 bases. The V and J ends lost 5 bases and 1 base, in that order; junction bases with no gene match: 12. Germline CDR1 reads GTSNPN; CDR2 reads SVGIG (reference sequence). The CDR3 runs 17 residues.

This clone has a single count. The gene calls are TRBV5-1 and TRBJ2-3; TRBD2 matches 9 bases. The CDR3 has 18 amino acids. J lost 2 bases, V lost 0 bases, and 10 bases had no gene match. The germline V gene has CDR1 SGHRS and CDR2 YFSETQ. The CDR3 loop reads CASSLVSSGVPTTDTQYF. The CDR3 region has the DNA TGCGCCAGCAGCTTGGTTTCTAGCGGGGTACCTACCACAGATACGCAGTATTTT. The variable domain in full, completed from reference TRBV5-1 and TRBJ2-3, reads KAGVTQTPRYLIKTRGQQVTLSCSPISGHRSVSWYQQTPGQGLQFLFEYFSETQRNKGNFPGRFSGRQFSNSRSEMNVSTLELGDSALYLCASSLVSSGVPTTDTQYFGPGTRLTVL.

This chain uses TRBV2 with TRBJ1-4, with TRBD1 as a possible D gene (6 bases). This CDR3 spans 14 amino acids. In germline, CDR1 is SNHLY, CDR2 FYNNEI. Trimming left V 6 bases short and J 3 bases short, with 11 bases between. In DNA form, the CDR3 reads TGTGCCAGCAGCCCACAGGGTCCTAATGAAAAACTGTTTTTT. Residues: CASSPQGPNEKLFF.

The chain couples TRBV18 to TRBJ2-5; weak D call: TRBD1 (6 bases). With the DNA end fitting TRBJ2-7 better, the J assignment may be wrong. This CDR3 spans 12 amino acids. CDR1 and CDR2 (germline): KGHSH, LQKENI. The CDR3 region is CASSPTGYEQYF. Written as DNA, the CDR3 is TGTGCCAGCTCACCCACAGGGTACGAGCAGTACTTC.

This clone was seen a single time. This chain joins TRBV30 and TRBJ2-1, with unresolved D. CDR3 length: 11 amino acids. Per the germline V gene, CDR1 is GTSNPN and CDR2 is SVGIG (reference sequence). The V and J ends lost 0 bases and 7 bases respectively, with 4 bases between them. CDR3 region: CAWSVSNEQFF. The CDR3 bases are TGTGCCTGGAGTGTATCTAATGAGCAGTTCTTC. Full variable domain (missing parts from reference TRBV30 and TRBJ2-1): SQTIHQWPATLVQPVGSPLSLECTVEGTSNPNLYWYRQAAGRGLQLLFYSVGIGQISSEVPQNLSASRPQDRQFILSSKKLLLSDSGFYLCAWSVSNEQFFGPGTRLTVL.

This clone was seen only a few times. The V call is TRBV30, the J call TRBJ1-1, with unresolved D. Between the trimmed V and J ends, which lost 5 bases and 6 bases, there was a span of 7 bases. This CDR3 is built from 10 residues. Germline lookup yields CDR1 GTSNPN and CDR2 SVGIG (reference sequence). CDR3 region: CAWGEPEAFF. The CDR3 DNA sequence: TGTGCCTGGGGAGAGCCTGAAGCTTTCTTT.

This clone was seen more than once but under ten times. The chain employs TRBV5-1 and TRBJ1-1; 9 bases match TRBD1. This CDR3 comprises 15 residues. Losses at the gene ends were 1 base for V and 8 bases for J; bases not matched to a gene: 9. Germline-derived CDR1 and CDR2 are SGHRS and YFSETQ. CDR3 nucleotides: TGCGCCAGCAGCTTGTCCGGGACAGGGCTAGTGGAAGCTTTCTTT. This translates into CASSLSGTGLVEAFF.

The genes are TRBV29-1 and TRBJ1-1, with 9 bases lining up with TRBD1. Trimming cost V 7 bases and J 3 bases; bases outside gene matches: 18. The CDR3 extends over 17 amino acids. Germline CDR1 is SQVTM and CDR2 is ANQGSEA. CDR3 coding DNA: TGCAGCGCCTACGCCCCCTTGGACAGGGGAGAGGACACTGAAGCTTTCTTT. Amino acids: CSAYAPLDRGEDTEAFF.

The rearrangement uses TRBV6-5 and TRBJ2-5; 7 bases line up with TRBD2. CDR1 and CDR2 (germline): MNHEY, SVGAGI. The CDR3 is made up of 16 amino acids. The trim removed 2 bases at V and 3 bases at J, leaving 9 bases unmatched. The chain's CDR3 is CASSYSIMGGKETQYF. The CDR3 DNA reads TGTGCCAGCAGTTACAGTATTATGGGGGGGAAAGAGACCCAGTACTTC.

The chain uses TRBV6-1 and TRBJ2-1, with 13 bases aligning to TRBD2. This CDR3 is built from 15 residues. The trim removed 6 bases at V and 6 bases at J, leaving 5 bases unmatched. Germline CDR1 MNHNS, CDR2 SASEGT. This chain's CDR3 is CASRVLAGGPNEQFF. CDR3 sequence (DNA): TGTGCCAGCAGGGTACTAGCGGGGGGGCCCAATGAGCAGTTCTTC.

The chain uses TRBV19 and TRBJ1-3; maybe TRBD1 (5 bases). Germline values: CDR1 LNHDA, CDR2 SQIVND (reference sequence). This CDR3 comprises 15 residues. Trimming left V 3 bases short and J 2 bases short, with 11 bases between. The DNA for the CDR3 is TGTGCCAGTAGTATTGGAGGGGAAACTGGAAACACCATATATTTT. This encodes CASSIGGETGNTIYF.

The chain employs TRBV10-1 and TRBJ1-1, with 8 bases fitting TRBD1. The V gene end was trimmed by 10 bases and the J gene end by 2 bases; junction bases not matched to a gene: 6. The CDR3 consists of 13 residues. Germline loops: CDR1 WNHNN, CDR2 SYGVQD (reference sequence). The CDR3 coding sequence is TGCGCCACCGGACAGGGCCAAAACACTGAAGCTTTCTTT. Encoded protein: CATGQGQNTEAFF.

V gene TRBV9 combines with J gene TRBJ2-3; 9 bases are a match to TRBD1. The V gene's germline CDR1 is SGDLS and CDR2 YYNGEE. This CDR3 region has 16 residues. The ends lost 2 bases at V and 3 bases at J; junction bases unmatched: 7. The CDR3 coding sequence is TGTGCCAGCAGCGTTGGGGGACAGGGCCCGACAGATACGCAGTATTTT. This sequence encodes CASSVGGQGPTDTQYF.

J is TRBJ1-2 and V is TRBV4-1; 8 nucleotides line up with TRBD1. V was pared by 4 bases and J by 5 bases, with 6 bases of the junction left unmatched. There are 14 residues in the CDR3. Germline loops: CDR1 MGHRA, CDR2 YSYEKL. CDR3 bases: TGCGCCAGCAGCCCAGGACAGGGAGGGTATGGCTACACCTTC. As protein: CASSPGQGGYGYTF.

The gene calls are TRBV29-1 and TRBJ2-7; weak D call: TRBD1 (7 bases). The CDR3 length is 13 residues. CDR1 and CDR2 from the germline V gene are SQVTM and ANQGSEA. V lost 3 bases, J lost 4 bases, and 13 bases lay in between. The CDR3 region is CSVEGPGGYEQYF. CDR3 nucleotide sequence: TGCAGCGTTGAGGGGCCAGGGGGGTACGAGCAGTACTTC.

The gene calls are TRBV7-3 and TRBJ2-7, with D maybe TRBD1 (6 bases). The CDR3 loop spans 14 amino acids. CDR1 is SGHTA and CDR2 is FQGTGA in the germline V gene. The ends were cut back, 4 bases at V and 2 bases at J, with 12 bases in the middle. The CDR3 coding sequence is TGTGCCAGCAGCTCTTGGACAGTAACCTACGAGCAGTACTTC. It specifies CASSSWTVTYEQYF.

V gene TRBV5-8 combines with J gene TRBJ1-4, with 7 bases aligning to TRBD1. Unmatched junction bases numbered 3, after V lost 4 bases and J lost 3 bases. The CDR3 totals 14 residues. The germline V gene encodes CDR1 SGHTS and CDR2 YDEGEE. This CDR3 is CASSDQGANEKLFF. The CDR3, as DNA: TGTGCCAGCAGCGATCAGGGGGCTAATGAAAAACTGTTTTTT.

J is TRBJ1-1 and V is TRBV6-1; tentatively, D is TRBD1 (6 bases). CDR1 MNHNS and CDR2 SASEGT come from the germline V gene. This CDR3 region has 14 residues. With 1 base removed from V and 1 base from J, the gap between germline ends came to 7 bases. The CDR3 spells CASSEGTANTEAFF. CDR3 nucleotide sequence: TGTGCCAGCAGTGAAGGGACAGCGAACACTGAAGCTTTCTTT.

This clone was detected only once. This rearrangement joins TRBV30 to TRBJ1-1, with 7 bases lining up with TRBD1. Germline assignment: CDR1 GTSNPN and CDR2 SVGIG (reference sequence). Germline trimming cut 1 base from V and 1 base from J; bases unmatched to any gene: 6. CDR3 length: 15 amino acids. This chain's CDR3 is CAWSALGQANTEAFF. CDR3 bases: TGTGCCTGGAGTGCTCTAGGACAGGCGAACACTGAAGCTTTCTTT.

The chain carries TRBV9 and TRBJ2-3; D is perhaps TRBD2 (6 bases). The CDR3 is 15 residues long. The germline CDR1 and CDR2 sequences are SGDLS and YYNGEE. V dropped 4 bases and J dropped 0 bases, with 12 bases sitting between them. This CDR3 is CASSFAGTSTDTQYF. The CDR3 bases are TGTGCCAGCAGCTTTGCAGGGACTAGCACAGATACGCAGTATTTT.

The V call is TRBV30, the J call TRBJ2-7, with D possibly being TRBD1 (5 bases). CDR3 length equals 13 residues. The germline gives CDR1 GTSNPN, CDR2 SVGIG (reference sequence). The V gene lost 0 bases and the J gene lost 4 bases, with 10 bases spanning the gap. The CDR3 region is CAWSVQVAYEQYF. The CDR3 DNA sequence: TGTGCCTGGAGTGTACAGGTCGCGTACGAGCAGTACTTC.

This rearrangement joins TRBV4-2 to TRBJ2-7, with TRBD1 identical over 10 bases. From germline, CDR1 is LGHNA and CDR2 YNFKEQ. The CDR3 is 16 residues long. J gave up 1 base and V 0 bases, and 3 bases lay outside the gene matches. CDR3 bases: TGTGCCAGCAGCCAAGAAGGGGACAGGGGATCCTACGAGCAGTACTTC. It codes for CASSQEGDRGSYEQYF.

The chain carries TRBV6-5 and TRBJ2-2, with D possibly being TRBD1 (5 bases). Germline V gene sequence: CDR1 MNHEY, CDR2 SVGAGI. CDR3 length: 14 residues. V lost 6 bases and J lost 4, with 12 bases in between. The CDR3, as DNA: TGTGCCAGCAGCCAAGACAGAGCCACCGGGGAGCTGTTTTTT. Its protein is CASSQDRATGELFF.